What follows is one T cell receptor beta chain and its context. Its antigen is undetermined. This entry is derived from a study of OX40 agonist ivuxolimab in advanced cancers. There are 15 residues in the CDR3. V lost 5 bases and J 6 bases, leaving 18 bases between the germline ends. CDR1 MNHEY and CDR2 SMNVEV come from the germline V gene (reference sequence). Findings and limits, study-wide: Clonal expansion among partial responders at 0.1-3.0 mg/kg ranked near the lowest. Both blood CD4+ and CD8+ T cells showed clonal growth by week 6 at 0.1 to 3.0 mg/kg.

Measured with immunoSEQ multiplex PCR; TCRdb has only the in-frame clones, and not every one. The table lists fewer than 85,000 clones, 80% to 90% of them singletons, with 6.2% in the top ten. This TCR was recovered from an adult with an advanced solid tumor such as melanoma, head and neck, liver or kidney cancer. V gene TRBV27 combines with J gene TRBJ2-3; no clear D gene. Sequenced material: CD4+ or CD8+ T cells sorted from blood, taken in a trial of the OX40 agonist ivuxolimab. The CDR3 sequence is CASSAGIVRMDTQYF. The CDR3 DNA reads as TGTGCCAGCAGTGCAGGAATCGTTAGGATGGATACGCAGTATTTT.